The clone carrying this T cell receptor (beta chain) showed up just once. Its matching antigen is unknown. V was pared by 8 bases and J by 1 base, with 17 bases between. This CDR3 spans 16 amino acids. Germline CDR1 is SGHTA and CDR2 is FQGNSA. The table came from immunoSEQ multiplex PCR; TCRdb's copy has only in-frame clones and leaves some out. The table has 340,000 or so clones, about 94% seen once. This specimen belongs to a study of brain T cells in children with intractable seizures. Study findings and constraints: Clones missing pre-surgery may reflect undersampling of that blood sample.

The time point is: blood from clinic visit 5 months post-surgery; TSC patient then seizure free. Surgery cases with the highest brain T cell transcript signatures were chosen for sequencing. V gene TRBV7-2 combines with J gene TRBJ2-2, with D unresolved. The specimen comprised peripheral blood, sampled 4 to 6 months after surgery. The origin of this receptor is a boy in the first two years of life with tuberous sclerosis and intractable seizures. This CDR3 reads CASSVGFRRNTGELFF. The CDR3 nucleotides read TGTGCCAGCTCTGTGGGGTTTAGGCGGAACACCGGGGAGCTGTTTTTT.